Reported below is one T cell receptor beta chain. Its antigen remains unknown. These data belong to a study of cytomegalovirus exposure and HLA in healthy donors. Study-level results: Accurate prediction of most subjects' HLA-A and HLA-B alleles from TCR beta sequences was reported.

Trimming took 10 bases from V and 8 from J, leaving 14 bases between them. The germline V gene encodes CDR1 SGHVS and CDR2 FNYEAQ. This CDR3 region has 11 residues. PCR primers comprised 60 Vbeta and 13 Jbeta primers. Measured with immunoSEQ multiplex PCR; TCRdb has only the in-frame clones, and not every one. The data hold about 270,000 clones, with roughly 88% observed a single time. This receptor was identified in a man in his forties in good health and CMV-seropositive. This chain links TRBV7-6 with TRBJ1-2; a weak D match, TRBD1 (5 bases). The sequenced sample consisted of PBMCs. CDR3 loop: CAILGGRGYTF. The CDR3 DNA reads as TGTGCCATCTTGGGGGGTCGCGGCTACACCTTC. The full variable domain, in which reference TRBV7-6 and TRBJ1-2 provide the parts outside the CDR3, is GAGVSQSPRYKVTKRGQDVALRCDPISGHVSLYWYRQALGQGPEFLTYFNYEAQQDKSGLPNDRFSAERPEGSISTLTIQRTEQRDSAMYRCAILGGRGYTFGSGTRLTVV.